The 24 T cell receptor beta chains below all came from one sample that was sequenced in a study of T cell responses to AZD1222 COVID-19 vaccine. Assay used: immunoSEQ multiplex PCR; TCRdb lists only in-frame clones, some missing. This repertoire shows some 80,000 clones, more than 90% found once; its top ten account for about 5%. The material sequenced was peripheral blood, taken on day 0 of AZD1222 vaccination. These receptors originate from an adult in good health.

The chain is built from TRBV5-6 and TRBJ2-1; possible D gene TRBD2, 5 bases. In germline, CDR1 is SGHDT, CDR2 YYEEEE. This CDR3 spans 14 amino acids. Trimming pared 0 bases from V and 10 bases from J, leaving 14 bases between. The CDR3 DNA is TGTGCCAGCAGCTTGGTTAGCGTAAGAAGGGAGCAGTTCTTC. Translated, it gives CASSLVSVRREQFF.

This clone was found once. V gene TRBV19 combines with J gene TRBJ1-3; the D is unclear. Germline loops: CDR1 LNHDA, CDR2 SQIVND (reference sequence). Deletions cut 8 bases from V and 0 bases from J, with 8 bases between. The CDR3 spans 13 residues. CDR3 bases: TGTGCCAGTCGTCACGACTCTGGAAACACCATATATTTT. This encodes CASRHDSGNTIYF.

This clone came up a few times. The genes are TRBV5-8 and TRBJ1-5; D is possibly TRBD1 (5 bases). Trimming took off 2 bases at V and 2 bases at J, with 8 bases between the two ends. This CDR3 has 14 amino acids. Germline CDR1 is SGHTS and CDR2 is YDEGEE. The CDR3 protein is CASSFRDGNQPQHF. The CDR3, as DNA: TGTGCCAGCAGCTTCCGGGACGGCAATCAGCCCCAGCATTTT.

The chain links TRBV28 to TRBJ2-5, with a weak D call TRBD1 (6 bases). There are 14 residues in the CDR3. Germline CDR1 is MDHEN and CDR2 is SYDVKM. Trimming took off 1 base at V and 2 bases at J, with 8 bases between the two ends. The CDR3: CASSLSGAQETQYF. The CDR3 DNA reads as TGTGCCAGCAGTTTATCAGGGGCGCAAGAGACCCAGTACTTC.

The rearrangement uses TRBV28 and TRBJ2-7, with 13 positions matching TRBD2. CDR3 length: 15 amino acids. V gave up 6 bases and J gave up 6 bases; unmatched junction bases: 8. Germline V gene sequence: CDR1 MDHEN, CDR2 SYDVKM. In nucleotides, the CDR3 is TGTGCCAGCAGACTTAGACTAGCGGGGGGACGCGAGCAGTACTTC. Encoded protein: CASRLRLAGGREQYF.

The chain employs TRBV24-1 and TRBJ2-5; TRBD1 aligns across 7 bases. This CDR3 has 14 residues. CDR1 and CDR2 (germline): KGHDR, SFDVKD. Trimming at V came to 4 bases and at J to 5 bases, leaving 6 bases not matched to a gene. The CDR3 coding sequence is TGTGCCACCAGTGACATCAGGGGGACGGAGACCCAGTACTTC. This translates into CATSDIRGTETQYF.

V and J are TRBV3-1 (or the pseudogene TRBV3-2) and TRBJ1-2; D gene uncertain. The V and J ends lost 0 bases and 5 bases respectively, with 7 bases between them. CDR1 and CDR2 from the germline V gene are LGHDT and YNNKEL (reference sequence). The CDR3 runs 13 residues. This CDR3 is CASSQDRSYGYTF. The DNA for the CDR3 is TGTGCCAGCAGCCAAGACAGGTCATATGGCTACACCTTC.

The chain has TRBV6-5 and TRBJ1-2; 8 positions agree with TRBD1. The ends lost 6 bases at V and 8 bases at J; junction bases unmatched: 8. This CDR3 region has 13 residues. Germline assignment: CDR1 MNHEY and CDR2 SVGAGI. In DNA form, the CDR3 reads TGTGCCAGCAGGGGGCAGGGGGCGCGAGGCTACACCTTC. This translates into CASRGQGARGYTF.

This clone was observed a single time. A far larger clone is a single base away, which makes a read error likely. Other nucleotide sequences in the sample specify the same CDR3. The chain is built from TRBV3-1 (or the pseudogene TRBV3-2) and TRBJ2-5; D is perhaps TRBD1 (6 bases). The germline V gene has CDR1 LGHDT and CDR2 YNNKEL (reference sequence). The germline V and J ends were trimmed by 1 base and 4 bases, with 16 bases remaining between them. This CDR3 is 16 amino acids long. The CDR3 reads CASSQGFGGRGETQYF. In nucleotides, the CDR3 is TGTGCCAGCAGCCAAGGTTTTGGGGGCCGGGGAGAGACCCAGTACTTC.

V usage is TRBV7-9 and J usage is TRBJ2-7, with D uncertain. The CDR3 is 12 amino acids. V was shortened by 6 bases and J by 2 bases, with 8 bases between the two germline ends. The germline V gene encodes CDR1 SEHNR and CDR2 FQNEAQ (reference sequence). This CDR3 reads CASSRTAYEQYF. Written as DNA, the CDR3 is TGTGCCAGCAGTAGGACCGCCTACGAGCAGTACTTC.

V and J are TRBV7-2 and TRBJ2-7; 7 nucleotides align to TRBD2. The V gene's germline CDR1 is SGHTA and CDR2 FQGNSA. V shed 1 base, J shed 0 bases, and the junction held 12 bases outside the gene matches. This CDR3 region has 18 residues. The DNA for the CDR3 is TGTGCCAGCAGCTTAGTCGCTAGCGGCGGGGGAACCTCCTACGAGCAGTACTTC. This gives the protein CASSLVASGGGTSYEQYF.

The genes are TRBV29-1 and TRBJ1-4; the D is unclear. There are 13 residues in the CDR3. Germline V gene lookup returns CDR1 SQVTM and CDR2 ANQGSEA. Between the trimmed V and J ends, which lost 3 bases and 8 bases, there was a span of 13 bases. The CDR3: CSVDNADGEKLFF. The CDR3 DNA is TGCAGCGTTGATAACGCCGACGGGGAAAAACTGTTTTTT.

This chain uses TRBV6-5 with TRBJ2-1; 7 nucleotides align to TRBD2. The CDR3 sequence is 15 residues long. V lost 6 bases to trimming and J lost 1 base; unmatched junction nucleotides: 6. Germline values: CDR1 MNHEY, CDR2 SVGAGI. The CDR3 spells CASRAGLGSYNEQFF. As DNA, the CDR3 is TGTGCCAGCAGGGCCGGACTAGGATCCTACAATGAGCAGTTCTTC.

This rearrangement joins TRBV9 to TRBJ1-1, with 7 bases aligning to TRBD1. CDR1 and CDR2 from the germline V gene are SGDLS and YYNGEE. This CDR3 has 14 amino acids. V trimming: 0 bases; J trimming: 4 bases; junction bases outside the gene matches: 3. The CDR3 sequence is CASSVASGGTEAFF. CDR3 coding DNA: TGTGCCAGCAGCGTAGCGTCAGGGGGCACTGAAGCTTTCTTT.

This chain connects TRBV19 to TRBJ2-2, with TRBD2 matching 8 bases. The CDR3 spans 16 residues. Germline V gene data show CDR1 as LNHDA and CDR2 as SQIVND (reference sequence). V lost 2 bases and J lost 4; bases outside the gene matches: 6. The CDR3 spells CASSIPAGGSTGELFF. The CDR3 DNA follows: TGTGCCAGTAGTATACCGGCGGGGGGCAGCACCGGGGAGCTGTTTTTT.

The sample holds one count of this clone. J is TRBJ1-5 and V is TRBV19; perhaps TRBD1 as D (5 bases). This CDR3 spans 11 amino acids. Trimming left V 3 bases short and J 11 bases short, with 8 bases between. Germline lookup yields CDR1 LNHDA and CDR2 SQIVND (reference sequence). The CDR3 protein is CASSISGTQHF. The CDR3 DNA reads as TGTGCCAGTAGTATTTCAGGGACCCAGCATTTT.

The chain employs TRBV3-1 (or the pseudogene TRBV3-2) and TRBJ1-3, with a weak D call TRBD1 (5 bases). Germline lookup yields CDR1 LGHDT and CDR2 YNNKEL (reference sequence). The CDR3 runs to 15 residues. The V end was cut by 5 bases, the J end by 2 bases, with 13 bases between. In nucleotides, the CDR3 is TGTGCCAGCAGCGGGACGTTTGGACCTGGAAACACCATATATTTT. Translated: CASSGTFGPGNTIYF.

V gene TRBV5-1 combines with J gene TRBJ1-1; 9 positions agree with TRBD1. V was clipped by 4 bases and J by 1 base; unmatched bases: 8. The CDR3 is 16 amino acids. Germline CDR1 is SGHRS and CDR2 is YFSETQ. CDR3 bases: TGCGCCAGCAGCGCCCGGGACAGGGTAAAGAACACTGAAGCTTTCTTT. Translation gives CASSARDRVKNTEAFF. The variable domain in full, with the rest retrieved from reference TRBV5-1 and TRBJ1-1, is KAGVTQTPRYLIKTRGQQVTLSCSPISGHRSVSWYQQTPGQGLQFLFEYFSETQRNKGNFPGRFSGRQFSNSRSEMNVSTLELGDSALYLCASSARDRVKNTEAFFGQGTRLTVV.

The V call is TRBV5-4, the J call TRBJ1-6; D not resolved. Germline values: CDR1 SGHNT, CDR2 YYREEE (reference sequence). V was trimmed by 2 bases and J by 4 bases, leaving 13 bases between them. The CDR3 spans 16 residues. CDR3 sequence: CASSLGGRLYNSPLHF. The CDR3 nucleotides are TGTGCCAGCAGCTTAGGCGGGAGACTTTATAATTCACCCCTCCACTTT.

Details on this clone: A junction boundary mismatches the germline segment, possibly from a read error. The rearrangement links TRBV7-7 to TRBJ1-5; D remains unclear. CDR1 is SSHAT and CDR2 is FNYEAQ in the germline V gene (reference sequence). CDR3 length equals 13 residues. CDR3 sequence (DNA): TGTGCTAGCAGCTCAGGAGTAGATCAGCCCCAGCATTTT. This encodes CASSSGVDQPQHF.

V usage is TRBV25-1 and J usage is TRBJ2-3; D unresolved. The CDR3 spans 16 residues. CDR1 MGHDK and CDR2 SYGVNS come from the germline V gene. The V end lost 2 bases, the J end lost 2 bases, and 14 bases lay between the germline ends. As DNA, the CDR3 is TGTGCCAGCAGTGAACGGAGTTTTCGGAACACAGATACGCAGTATTTT. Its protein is CASSERSFRNTDTQYF.

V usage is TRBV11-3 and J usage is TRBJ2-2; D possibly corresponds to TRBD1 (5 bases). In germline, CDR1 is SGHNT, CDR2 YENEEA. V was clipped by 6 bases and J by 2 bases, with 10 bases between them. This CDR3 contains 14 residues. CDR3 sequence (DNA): TGTGCCAGCAGTGGTAGGGGAAACACCGGGGAGCTGTTTTTT. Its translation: CASSGRGNTGELFF.

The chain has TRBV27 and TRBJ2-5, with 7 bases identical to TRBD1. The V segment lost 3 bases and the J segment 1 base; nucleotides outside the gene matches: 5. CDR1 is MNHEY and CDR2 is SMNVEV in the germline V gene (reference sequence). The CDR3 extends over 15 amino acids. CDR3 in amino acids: CASSFVRDSQETQYF. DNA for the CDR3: TGTGCCAGCAGTTTCGTCCGGGACAGCCAAGAGACCCAGTACTTC.

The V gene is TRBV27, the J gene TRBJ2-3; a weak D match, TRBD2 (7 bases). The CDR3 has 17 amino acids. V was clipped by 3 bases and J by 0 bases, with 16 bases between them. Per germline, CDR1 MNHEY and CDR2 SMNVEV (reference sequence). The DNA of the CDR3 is TGTGCCAGCAGTTTTCGGGGGGACACCGCTAGCACAGATACGCAGTATTTT. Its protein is CASSFRGDTASTDTQYF.